The rows below give T cell receptor beta chains drawn from one sample of a study of T cell responses to AZD1222 COVID-19 vaccine. The repertoire was sequenced with immunoSEQ multiplex PCR; TCRdb's copy has only in-frame clones and lacks some. Among about 180,000 clones listed, just under 95% were seen once. The starting material was peripheral blood, obtained 28 days after the second dose of the MenACWY control vaccine. All receptors derive from an adult who received the MenACWY meningococcal vaccine as a control. Each CDR3 is given with its conserved first and last residue. Some rows have no size entry. The others give once, few or many, or a class for an expanded clone.

J gene: TRBJ2-2; clone size: NA; V gene: TRBV6-6; CDR3 protein: CASSFRGGGPAGELFF
J gene: TRBJ1-1; clone size: NA; V gene: TRBV5-4; CDR3 protein: CASSPPDLNTEAFF
J gene: TRBJ1-4; clone size: once; V gene: TRBV4-2; CDR3 protein: CASSQDPTTNEKLFF
J gene: TRBJ2-7; clone size: NA; V gene: TRBV7-2; CDR3 protein: CASSLGLGGAYEQYF
J gene: TRBJ1-2; clone size: NA; V gene: TRBV15; CDR3 protein: CATSFERTGAGYGYTF
J gene: TRBJ1-2; clone size: NA; V gene: TRBV15; CDR3 protein: CATSRVRQGFGYTF
J gene: TRBJ2-5; clone size: NA; V gene: TRBV28; CDR3 protein: CASRGLAGQETQYF
J gene: TRBJ1-2; clone size: NA; V gene: TRBV10-3; CDR3 protein: CAISPGQGNYGYTF
J gene: TRBJ1-3; clone size: once; V gene: TRBV5-1; CDR3 protein: CASSAPQEGNTIYF
J gene: TRBJ1-1; clone size: NA; V gene: TRBV7-9; CDR3 protein: CASSRGWNTEAFF
J gene: TRBJ1-2; clone size: NA; V gene: TRBV29-1; CDR3 protein: CSVDGTAYGYTF
J gene: TRBJ1-1; clone size: NA; V gene: TRBV6-5; CDR3 protein: CASSYMGQGTTEAFF
J gene: TRBJ1-2; clone size: NA; V gene: TRBV5-1; CDR3 protein: CASSEGQGAPSYGYTF
J gene: TRBJ2-7; clone size: NA; V gene: TRBV9; CDR3 protein: CASSVSPGTYEQYF
J gene: TRBJ2-7; clone size: few; V gene: TRBV5-8; CDR3 protein: CASSPWGGSSYEQYF
J gene: TRBJ1-4; clone size: NA; V gene: TRBV4-1; CDR3 protein: CASSQITGSNEKLFF
J gene: TRBJ1-1; clone size: NA; V gene: TRBV7-2; CDR3 protein: CASSFVGSGWGTEAFF
J gene: TRBJ2-3; clone size: NA; V gene: TRBV6-2/TRBV6-3; CDR3 protein: CASSYSTKGSSGGVDTQYF
J gene: TRBJ1-1; clone size: NA; V gene: TRBV3-1/TRBV3-2; CDR3 protein: CASSQDHGGATEAFF
J gene: TRBJ2-3; clone size: NA; V gene: TRBV19; CDR3 protein: CASSTNGYTDTQYF
J gene: TRBJ1-3; clone size: NA; V gene: TRBV19; CDR3 protein: CASSMGIRGTGDTSSGNTIYF
J gene: TRBJ2-3; clone size: NA; V gene: TRBV3-1/TRBV3-2; CDR3 protein: CASRTRDTQYF
J gene: TRBJ1-2; clone size: NA; V gene: TRBV5-4; CDR3 protein: CASSLGGTGYGYTF
J gene: TRBJ1-2; clone size: NA; V gene: TRBV5-1; CDR3 protein: CASSLGHAESYGYTF
J gene: TRBJ1-2; clone size: NA; V gene: TRBV3-1/TRBV3-2; CDR3 protein: CASSQRDAWRYGYTF
J gene: TRBJ1-5; clone size: NA; V gene: TRBV30; CDR3 protein: CAWSQPGQHSNQPQHF
J gene: TRBJ1-2; clone size: NA; V gene: TRBV20-1; CDR3 protein: CSVQQGFGYTF
J gene: TRBJ2-1; clone size: NA; V gene: TRBV24-1; CDR3 protein: CATSARGLSIDEQFF
J gene: TRBJ1-2; clone size: NA; V gene: TRBV6-5; CDR3 protein: CASSYGTAYYGYTF
J gene: TRBJ2-3; clone size: NA; V gene: TRBV7-6; CDR3 protein: CASSFGQGATDTQYF
J gene: TRBJ1-2; clone size: NA; V gene: TRBV5-4; CDR3 protein: CASSFQGANGYTF
J gene: TRBJ1-5; clone size: NA; V gene: TRBV28; CDR3 protein: CASSRPDRGRQPQHF
J gene: TRBJ1-2; clone size: NA; V gene: TRBV7-2; CDR3 protein: CASSLDSRNYGYTF
J gene: TRBJ1-5; clone size: NA; V gene: TRBV6-5; CDR3 protein: CASRGWDSNQPQHF
J gene: TRBJ2-7; clone size: few; V gene: TRBV2; CDR3 protein: CASMTGTSGSYEQYF
J gene: TRBJ1-2; clone size: NA; V gene: TRBV14; CDR3 protein: CASSPGVTYGYTF
J gene: TRBJ1-5; clone size: NA; V gene: TRBV19; CDR3 protein: CASSIRDGNQPQHF
J gene: TRBJ1-1; clone size: NA; V gene: TRBV30; CDR3 protein: CAWSAQWSEAFF
J gene: TRBJ1-2; clone size: NA; V gene: TRBV6-5; CDR3 protein: CASTEYKGYTF
J gene: TRBJ1-5; clone size: NA; V gene: TRBV6-5; CDR3 protein: CASNPMGRGNQPQHF
J gene: TRBJ2-5; clone size: NA; V gene: TRBV25-1; CDR3 protein: CASSSSSETQYF
J gene: TRBJ1-1; clone size: NA; V gene: TRBV6-6; CDR3 protein: CASSYEQNTEAFF
J gene: TRBJ1-2; clone size: NA; V gene: TRBV10-3; CDR3 protein: CAISRDREDNYGYTF
J gene: TRBJ2-5; clone size: NA; V gene: TRBV3-1/TRBV3-2; CDR3 protein: CASSQGGPRAQYF
J gene: TRBJ1-1; clone size: few; V gene: TRBV7-3; CDR3 protein: CASSWNLNTEAFF
J gene: TRBJ1-1; clone size: few; V gene: TRBV19; CDR3 protein: CASSSGGRVMNTEAFF
J gene: TRBJ1-1; clone size: NA; V gene: TRBV13; CDR3 protein: CASSLESMNTEAFF
J gene: TRBJ1-2; clone size: NA; V gene: TRBV29-1; CDR3 protein: CSVEEQGGKGYGYTF
J gene: TRBJ2-1; clone size: NA; V gene: TRBV3-1/TRBV3-2; CDR3 protein: CASSPNTGVGRAYNEQFF
J gene: TRBJ1-4; clone size: NA; V gene: TRBV28; CDR3 protein: CASSFLGSGGEKLFF
J gene: TRBJ2-3; clone size: NA; V gene: TRBV5-6; CDR3 protein: CASSLLLADTQYF
J gene: TRBJ1-2; clone size: once; V gene: TRBV12-3/TRBV12-4; CDR3 protein: CASSFGTVYGYTF
J gene: TRBJ2-3; clone size: NA; V gene: TRBV12-3/TRBV12-4; CDR3 protein: CASERRGTDTQYF
J gene: TRBJ1-6; clone size: NA; V gene: TRBV7-2; CDR3 protein: CASRETGGYNSPLHF
J gene: TRBJ2-2; clone size: NA; V gene: TRBV7-9; CDR3 protein: CASSMDTGELFF
J gene: TRBJ2-5; clone size: NA; V gene: TRBV7-2; CDR3 protein: CASSFRARETQYF
J gene: TRBJ1-2; clone size: NA; V gene: TRBV27; CDR3 protein: CASRLGVGPYGYTF
J gene: TRBJ1-1; clone size: NA; V gene: TRBV28; CDR3 protein: CASIPAGATEAFF
J gene: TRBJ2-5; clone size: NA; V gene: TRBV5-6; CDR3 protein: CASSLGLETQYF